A selection of T cell receptor beta chains follows, all from one sample in a study of T-cell reconstitution after alpha-beta-depleted transplantation in children. TCRdb re-derived calls from the PCR reads in MiXCR, one entry per CDR3 protein. The sample records about 440,000 distinct CDR3 sequences, about 45% being singletons. This specimen was PBMCs, taken before TCRalphabeta/CD19-depleted stem cell transplant. All receptors come from a girl between 2 and 10 years old with aplastic anemia, due to receive a stem cell transplant. Both conserved end residues are part of each CDR3. A D gene is named only where the DNA matches it firmly. Not every row has a clone size; where given, it reads once, few, many or a size class.

clone size: -
J gene: TRBJ2-5
D gene: -
V gene: TRBV28
CDR3 DNA: TGTGCCAGCACCAATGTGGGAGAGACCCAGTACTTC
CDR3 protein: CASTNVGETQYF

clone size: once
J gene: TRBJ2-2
D gene: TRBD2
V gene: TRBV5-1
CDR3 DNA: TGCGCCAGCACCGTGGGGCTAGCGGGGTACTCGAACACCGGGGAGCTGTTTTTT
CDR3 protein: CASTVGLAGYSNTGELFF

clone size: -
J gene: TRBJ2-5
D gene: -
V gene: TRBV6-5
CDR3 DNA: TGTGCCAGCAGTTCCCAGCGGACCGAAGGGGAGACCCAGTACTTC
CDR3 protein: CASSSQRTEGETQYF

clone size: many
J gene: TRBJ2-3
D gene: -
V gene: TRBV5-1
CDR3 DNA: TGCGCCAGCAGCCCCACAGAGGGGCAAGTGGATACGCAGTATTTT
CDR3 protein: CASSPTEGQVDTQYF

clone size: many
J gene: TRBJ1-2
D gene: -
V gene: TRBV5-1
CDR3 DNA: TGCGCCAGCAGTCGAGAGGGGAACAGGGATGGCTATGGCTACACCTTC
CDR3 protein: CASSREGNRDGYGYTF

clone size: -
J gene: TRBJ2-7
D gene: -
V gene: TRBV6-5
CDR3 DNA: TGTGCCAGCACTTCGGGTCTTCTTCCCCCCTACGAGCAGTACTTC
CDR3 protein: CASTSGLLPPYEQYF

clone size: many
J gene: TRBJ1-2
D gene: -
V gene: TRBV7-2
CDR3 DNA: TGTGCCAGCAGCTTACCCCCGACCGGGAGCAATGGCTACACCTTC
CDR3 protein: CASSLPPTGSNGYTF

clone size: -
J gene: TRBJ2-7
D gene: -
V gene: TRBV29-1
CDR3 DNA: TGCAGCGTCCAATCGGCAGGAGCCTACGAGCAGTACTTC
CDR3 protein: CSVQSAGAYEQYF

clone size: many
J gene: TRBJ2-1
D gene: -
V gene: TRBV3-1
CDR3 DNA: TGTGCCAGCAGCCCGTTCGGAGGTTCCTACAATGAGCAGTTCTTC
CDR3 protein: CASSPFGGSYNEQFF

clone size: -
J gene: TRBJ1-1
D gene: TRBD1
V gene: TRBV29-1
CDR3 DNA: TGCAGCGTTGAGGATTGGCAGGGGGTCGATGAGAAAGCTTTCTTT
CDR3 protein: CSVEDWQGVDEKAFF

clone size: -
J gene: TRBJ2-7
D gene: TRBD1
V gene: TRBV5-1
CDR3 DNA: TGCGCCAGCAGCCTCGACAGGGTCTACGAGCAGTACTTC
CDR3 protein: CASSLDRVYEQYF

clone size: few
J gene: TRBJ1-1
D gene: TRBD1
V gene: TRBV27
CDR3 DNA: TGTGCCAGCAGTTTCAGGGGGCAAAATGAAGCTTTCTTT
CDR3 protein: CASSFRGQNEAFF

clone size: -
J gene: TRBJ2-1
D gene: -
V gene: TRBV3-1
CDR3 DNA: TGTGCCAGCAGCCAAAAGGCGGGGGCCCTCACGAATGAGCAGTTCTTC
CDR3 protein: CASSQKAGALTNEQFF

clone size: few
J gene: TRBJ1-1
D gene: -
V gene: TRBV12-3/TRBV12-4
CDR3 DNA: TGTGCCAGCAGCCATGTGAACACTGAAGCTTTCTTT
CDR3 protein: CASSHVNTEAFF

clone size: -
J gene: TRBJ1-2
D gene: TRBD1
V gene: TRBV20-1
CDR3 DNA: TGCAGTGCTAGTAAAGGGGGCGGTTTGAATCTTGGCTACACCTTC
CDR3 protein: CSASKGGGLNLGYTF

clone size: -
J gene: TRBJ2-7
D gene: -
V gene: TRBV20-1
CDR3 DNA: TGCAGTGCTAGTCTGCCAGAAGCCTTTTCCGGTGGGCAGTACTTC
CDR3 protein: CSASLPEAFSGGQYF

clone size: -
J gene: TRBJ2-7
D gene: TRBD1
V gene: TRBV20-1
CDR3 DNA: TGCAGTGCTCCGGACAGGTCATCCTACGAGCAGTACTTC
CDR3 protein: CSAPDRSSYEQYF

clone size: few
J gene: TRBJ2-5
D gene: -
V gene: TRBV12-3/TRBV12-4
CDR3 DNA: TGTGCCAGCAGTTTGTCGGGAAGGGAGACCCAGTACTTC
CDR3 protein: CASSLSGRETQYF

clone size: -
J gene: TRBJ2-7
D gene: -
V gene: TRBV7-9
CDR3 DNA: TGTGCCAGCAGCCCCGACGGGGGCGGCGAGCAGTACTTC
CDR3 protein: CASSPDGGGEQYF

clone size: -
J gene: TRBJ1-2
D gene: -
V gene: TRBV28
CDR3 DNA: TGTGCCAGTAATCCCGCGGGCTATGGCTACACCTTC
CDR3 protein: CASNPAGYGYTF

clone size: -
J gene: TRBJ1-5
D gene: -
V gene: TRBV7-2
CDR3 DNA: TGTGCCAGCAGCTCTAACAGAAATCAGCCCCAGCATTTT
CDR3 protein: CASSSNRNQPQHF

clone size: -
J gene: TRBJ2-7
D gene: TRBD2
V gene: TRBV19
CDR3 DNA: TGTGCCAGTAGTTTACGACTAGCCGGCGGCGAGCAGTACTTC
CDR3 protein: CASSLRLAGGEQYF

clone size: -
J gene: TRBJ1-2
D gene: -
V gene: TRBV6-5
CDR3 DNA: TGTGCCAGCAGTTACGATGGAGGACTCGACTATGGCTACACCTTC
CDR3 protein: CASSYDGGLDYGYTF

clone size: -
J gene: TRBJ1-5
D gene: -
V gene: TRBV29-1
CDR3 DNA: TGCAGCGTTGCACAGGGTGACAATCAGCCCCAGCATTTT
CDR3 protein: CSVAQGDNQPQHF

clone size: few
J gene: TRBJ2-2
D gene: TRBD1
V gene: TRBV3-1
CDR3 DNA: TGTGCCAGCACCCGACAGGGGGTGAACACCGGGGAGCTGTTTTTT
CDR3 protein: CASTRQGVNTGELFF

clone size: -
J gene: TRBJ2-7
D gene: -
V gene: TRBV9
CDR3 DNA: TGTGCCAGCAGCGTAGCTGGGGACGACGAGCAGTACTTC
CDR3 protein: CASSVAGDDEQYF

clone size: many
J gene: TRBJ2-1
D gene: TRBD2
V gene: TRBV6-1
CDR3 DNA: TGTGCCAGCAGTGAAGTAGCGGGAGCTGGCAATGAGCAGTTCTTC
CDR3 protein: CASSEVAGAGNEQFF

clone size: -
J gene: TRBJ2-3
D gene: -
V gene: TRBV10-3
CDR3 DNA: TGTGCCATCAGTGAGAACCTCCATCGGACAGATACGCAGTATTTT
CDR3 protein: CAISENLHRTDTQYF

clone size: -
J gene: TRBJ2-7
D gene: -
V gene: TRBV7-9
CDR3 DNA: TGTGCCAGCAGCTTAGCGCAAGAGGGGTACGAGCAGTACTTC
CDR3 protein: CASSLAQEGYEQYF

clone size: -
J gene: TRBJ1-1
D gene: -
V gene: TRBV9
CDR3 DNA: TGTGCCAGCAGCGTAGTTTGGGGGACGAACACTGAAGCTTTCTTT
CDR3 protein: CASSVVWGTNTEAFF

clone size: -
J gene: TRBJ1-1
D gene: -
V gene: TRBV3-1
CDR3 DNA: TGTGCCAGCAGCCAAGGGACAGATCGTGAAGCTTTCTTT
CDR3 protein: CASSQGTDREAFF

clone size: -
J gene: TRBJ2-3
D gene: -
V gene: TRBV20-1
CDR3 DNA: TGCAGTGCCGAGGGCGGACAGAGGGACGGGAATACGCAGTATTTT
CDR3 protein: CSAEGGQRDGNTQYF

clone size: many
J gene: TRBJ2-3
D gene: -
V gene: TRBV18
CDR3 DNA: TGTGCCAGCTCACCAAGGCGGAGCACAGATACGCAGTATTTT
CDR3 protein: CASSPRRSTDTQYF

clone size: many
J gene: TRBJ2-1
D gene: -
V gene: TRBV20-1
CDR3 DNA: TGCAGTGCTAGAGTCCCTAGGCGGGTGGATGAGCAGTTCTTC
CDR3 protein: CSARVPRRVDEQFF

clone size: many
J gene: TRBJ1-2
D gene: -
V gene: TRBV28
CDR3 DNA: TGTGCCAGTGAGGAGGGGGATGGCTACACCTTC
CDR3 protein: CASEEGDGYTF

clone size: few
J gene: TRBJ2-2
D gene: -
V gene: TRBV3-1
CDR3 DNA: TGTGCCAGCAAAGGTCTAAGTATCGGCGGGGAGCTGTTTTTT
CDR3 protein: CASKGLSIGGELFF

clone size: -
J gene: TRBJ2-1
D gene: -
V gene: TRBV6-1
CDR3 DNA: TGTGCCAGCAGCCACGGGACTCTCTACAATGAGCAGTTCTTC
CDR3 protein: CASSHGTLYNEQFF

clone size: many
J gene: TRBJ1-5
D gene: -
V gene: TRBV12-3/TRBV12-4
CDR3 DNA: TGTGCCAGCAGTCCCCAGGGAATCCGTCAGCCCCAGCATTTT
CDR3 protein: CASSPQGIRQPQHF

clone size: few
J gene: TRBJ2-7
D gene: -
V gene: TRBV18
CDR3 DNA: TGTGCCAGCTCACCACCATCATTGGGCTCCTACGAGCAGTACTTC
CDR3 protein: CASSPPSLGSYEQYF

clone size: -
J gene: TRBJ2-7
D gene: TRBD2
V gene: TRBV5-1
CDR3 DNA: TGCGCCAGCAGCTTGTGGACTCTAGCGGACCCCTCCTACGAGCAGTACTTC
CDR3 protein: CASSLWTLADPSYEQYF

clone size: -
J gene: TRBJ1-5
D gene: -
V gene: TRBV5-1
CDR3 DNA: TGCGCCAGCAGCGAGGAAGGGTTTCAGCCCCAGCATTTT
CDR3 protein: CASSEEGFQPQHF

clone size: -
J gene: TRBJ2-2
D gene: -
V gene: TRBV5-1
CDR3 DNA: TGCGCCAGCAGCTTGTATATACGGCAGGAGAACACCGGGGTGCTGTTTTTT
CDR3 protein: CASSLYIRQENTGVLFF

clone size: many
J gene: TRBJ2-3
D gene: TRBD2
V gene: TRBV20-1
CDR3 DNA: TGCAGTGCTAGAGATCCTAGCGGGAGGACAGATACGCAGTATTTT
CDR3 protein: CSARDPSGRTDTQYF

clone size: -
J gene: TRBJ2-7
D gene: -
V gene: TRBV28
CDR3 DNA: TGTGCCAGCAGTTTATGGGACAGAGCCTACGAGCAGTACTTC
CDR3 protein: CASSLWDRAYEQYF

clone size: -
J gene: TRBJ2-1
D gene: -
V gene: TRBV24-1
CDR3 DNA: TGTGCCACCAGTGGCCCAGGGTCGGGCTCCTACAATGAGCAGTTCTTC
CDR3 protein: CATSGPGSGSYNEQFF

clone size: -
J gene: TRBJ1-2
D gene: -
V gene: TRBV28
CDR3 DNA: TGTGCCAGCAGCCGCGGCGGACAGAACTATGGCTACACCTTC
CDR3 protein: CASSRGGQNYGYTF

clone size: -
J gene: TRBJ2-7
D gene: TRBD2
V gene: TRBV29-1
CDR3 DNA: TGCAGCGTTCGGGAACTAGCGGGAGTCTACGAGCAGTACTTC
CDR3 protein: CSVRELAGVYEQYF

clone size: few
J gene: TRBJ1-1
D gene: -
V gene: TRBV7-8
CDR3 DNA: TGTGCCAGCAGCGTCCGGACGATGGCTGAAGCTTTCTTT
CDR3 protein: CASSVRTMAEAFF

clone size: -
J gene: TRBJ2-3
D gene: -
V gene: TRBV20-1
CDR3 DNA: TGCAGTGCTCTAGGGGCCACGACAGATACGCAGTATTTT
CDR3 protein: CSALGATTDTQYF